The next 30 T cell receptor beta chains were all read from a single sample in a study of T cells expressing NK-cell markers. TCRdb re-called the 5' RACE reads and gives one entry per CDR3 protein, without DNA. The sample yields about 170,000 distinct CDR3 sequences, of which the top ten take up just over 20%. The material sequenced was blood T cells: a sorted CD56 or NKG2C T cell subset, CD4+ or CD8+ T cells, or bulk PBMC T cells (not recorded which). Receptors were obtained from a man aged 18 to 69 in good health.

The rearrangement links TRBV11-1 to TRBJ2-5. Per germline, CDR1 SGHAT and CDR2 FQDESV (reference sequence). CDR3 length equals 13 residues. This CDR3 reads CASSLPRQETQYF.

CDR3 residues: CASSLGGRGSADTQYF. The chain has TRBV5-1 and TRBJ2-3; TCRdb lists TRBD1, though no DNA is available to test this call. The CDR3 contains 16 residues. Germline V gene data show CDR1 as SGHRS and CDR2 as YFSETQ.

The chain combines TRBV21-1 with TRBJ1-1. TRBV21-1 has pseudogene status. The CDR3 contains 11 residues. The CDR3 sequence: CATPDTTEAFF.

The rearrangement uses TRBV7-9 and TRBJ2-7; TCRdb gives TRBD1 as the D gene, but with no DNA this cannot be confirmed. Germline assignment: CDR1 SEHNR and CDR2 FQNEAQ (reference sequence). This CDR3 comprises 15 residues. This CDR3 is CASSAPQGSSYEQYF.

The V call is TRBV7-2, the J call TRBJ1-1; TCRdb gives TRBD1 as the D gene, but with no DNA this cannot be confirmed. The CDR3 sequence is 14 residues long. Germline loops: CDR1 SGHTA, CDR2 FQGNSA. The CDR3 loop is CASSYGTGGAYAFF. Combining the CDR3 with reference TRBV7-2 and TRBJ1-1 gives the whole variable domain GAGVSQSPSNKVTEKGKDVELRCDPISGHTALYWYRQSLGQGLEFLIYFQGNSAPDKSGLPSDRFSAERTGGSVSTLTIQRTQQEDSAVYLCASSYGTGGAYAFFGQGTRLTVV.

The V and J genes are TRBV27 and TRBJ2-2. The CDR3 extends over 15 amino acids. Germline V gene lookup returns CDR1 MNHEY and CDR2 SMNVEV (reference sequence). The CDR3 region is CASSYHKSNTGELFF.

The J gene is TRBJ2-5, the V gene TRBV3-1; TCRdb's D call, TRBD2, is unchecked because there is no DNA. The CDR3 consists of 16 residues. The germline gives CDR1 LGHDT, CDR2 YNNKEL (reference sequence). CDR3 sequence reads: CASSPTSGAGEETQYF.

J is TRBJ2-5 and V is TRBV7-2; TCRdb outputs TRBD2, but without DNA this stays unchecked. CDR3 size: 17 residues. Germline-derived CDR1 and CDR2 are SGHTA and FQGNSA. Here the CDR3 reads CASSLVETSGGQETQYF.

The chain links TRBV3-1 to TRBJ2-5; as DNA is missing, the TRBD2 call by TCRdb cannot be tested. This CDR3 has 15 residues. Germline V CDR1 and CDR2: LGHDT, YNNKEL (reference sequence). The CDR3: CASSLGTSGQETQYF.

V gene TRBV7-9 combines with J gene TRBJ2-2; TCRdb gives TRBD1 as the D gene, but with no DNA this cannot be confirmed. CDR1 and CDR2 (germline): SEHNR, FQNEAQ (reference sequence). The CDR3 consists of 15 residues. The CDR3 loop is CASSFHRDETGELFF. Variable domain in full (rest from reference TRBV7-9 and TRBJ2-2): DTGVSQNPRHKITKRGQNVTFRCDPISEHNRLYWYRQTLGQGPEFLTYFQNEAQLEKSRLLSDRFSAERPKGSFSTLEIQRTEQGDSAMYLCASSFHRDETGELFFGEGSRLTVL.

The chain has TRBV5-1 and TRBJ2-3; TCRdb outputs TRBD1, but without DNA this stays unchecked. The CDR3 runs to 16 residues. Germline CDR1 is SGHRS and CDR2 is YFSETQ. CDR3 loop: CASSPLQGSSTDTQYF.

The chain employs TRBV10-3 and TRBJ1-1; TCRdb lists TRBD1, though no DNA is available to test this call. Germline V gene lookup returns CDR1 ENHRY and CDR2 SYGVKD. This CDR3 has 12 residues. This chain's CDR3 is CATKTDNTEAFF.

This chain connects TRBV9 to TRBJ1-2; TCRdb calls TRBD1, which cannot be checked without DNA. The CDR3 sequence is 15 residues long. CDR1 SGDLS and CDR2 YYNGEE come from the germline V gene. The CDR3 protein is CASSVAGTGDYGYTF.

The chain couples TRBV9 to TRBJ2-2; absent DNA, TCRdb's TRBD1 call cannot be checked. The CDR3 has 17 residues. Per the germline V gene, CDR1 is SGDLS and CDR2 is YYNGEE. The chain's CDR3 is CASTRGTGGANTGELFF.

J is TRBJ2-2 and V is TRBV28; the D gene TCRdb calls, TRBD1, cannot be checked with no DNA. CDR1 is MDHEN, CDR2 SYDVKM, per germline. CDR3 length: 14 residues. This CDR3 reads CASRGQGGTGELFF.

V usage is TRBV5-6 and J usage is TRBJ2-7; TCRdb's D gene call, TRBD1, goes unchecked for lack of DNA. Germline lookup yields CDR1 SGHDT and CDR2 YYEEEE. CDR3 length equals 14 residues. The CDR3 reads CASSLGRGVYEQYF.

The J gene is TRBJ2-7, the V gene TRBV28; the TRBD1 assignment by TCRdb is unverifiable without DNA. The CDR3 runs to 13 residues. Germline CDR1 is MDHEN and CDR2 is SYDVKM. The CDR3 region is CASTRGESYEQYF.

The rearrangement links TRBV20-1 to TRBJ2-7. The CDR3 covers 13 residues. The germline V gene encodes CDR1 DFQATT and CDR2 SNEGSKA (reference sequence). CDR3 in amino acids: CSAVRVESYEQYF.

This sequence joins TRBV6-1 and TRBJ2-7. Per germline, CDR1 MNHNS and CDR2 SASEGT. The CDR3 has 13 residues. This CDR3 is CASNLGIGYEQYF.

The chain couples TRBV7-8 to TRBJ2-7; TCRdb designates TRBD2, a call that cannot be tested without DNA. Germline CDR1 SGHVS, CDR2 FQNEAQ. This CDR3 contains 17 residues. Here the CDR3 reads CASSSTSGGQTDYEQYF. Full variable domain (outside the CDR3, taken from reference TRBV7-8 and TRBJ2-7): GAGVSQSPRYKVAKRGQDVALRCDPISGHVSLFWYQQALGQGPEFLTYFQNEAQLDKSGLPSDRFFAERPEGSVSTLKIQRTQQEDSAVYLCASSSTSGGQTDYEQYFGPGTRLTVT.

The chain employs TRBV28 and TRBJ2-7; the D gene TCRdb calls, TRBD1, cannot be checked with no DNA. CDR1 and CDR2 (germline): MDHEN, SYDVKM. The CDR3 has 14 amino acids. CDR3 sequence reads: CASSLRQGRYEQYF. Full variable domain (rest looked up from reference TRBV28 and TRBJ2-7): DVKVTQSSRYLVKRTGEKVFLECVQDMDHENMFWYRQDPGLGLRLIYFSYDVKMKEKGDIPEGYSVSREKKERFSLILESASTNQTSMYLCASSLRQGRYEQYFGPGTRLTVT.

The chain employs TRBV7-3 and TRBJ2-3. Per the germline V gene, CDR1 is SGHTA and CDR2 is FQGTGA. This CDR3 contains 11 residues. CDR3 residues: CASSSGNTQYF.

The rearrangement joins TRBV5-6 to TRBJ2-3; TCRdb's D call, TRBD1, is unchecked because there is no DNA. Germline V gene sequence: CDR1 SGHDT, CDR2 YYEEEE. This CDR3 region has 17 residues. The CDR3 protein is CASSLGFGAEVTDSQYF.

CDR3 sequence: CSAPGLADYEQYF. The rearrangement uses TRBV20-1 and TRBJ2-7; TCRdb outputs TRBD2, but without DNA this stays unchecked. CDR1 and CDR2 (germline): DFQATT, SNEGSKA (reference sequence). The CDR3 totals 13 residues.

This chain connects TRBV7-9 to TRBJ2-3; the TCRdb call, TRBD1, lacks DNA for checking. The CDR3 is 15 amino acids. Germline V gene sequence: CDR1 SEHNR, CDR2 FQNEAQ (reference sequence). The CDR3 is CASSLGQGNADTQYF.

The chain has TRBV19 and TRBJ2-1; the D call of TRBD1 rests on TCRdb alone, since no DNA is present to check it. Germline V CDR1 and CDR2: LNHDA, SQIVND (reference sequence). This CDR3 has 13 amino acids. The CDR3: CASSLRVRDEQFF.

V usage is TRBV27 and J usage is TRBJ2-3; TCRdb outputs TRBD2, but without DNA this stays unchecked. This CDR3 has 15 amino acids. CDR1 MNHEY and CDR2 SMNVEV come from the germline V gene (reference sequence). This chain's CDR3 is CASSPLAGGRGTQYF.

This sequence joins TRBV20-1 and TRBJ2-5; the TRBD1 assignment by TCRdb is unverifiable without DNA. Per the germline V gene, CDR1 is DFQATT and CDR2 is SNEGSKA (reference sequence). This CDR3 has 16 amino acids. The chain's CDR3 is CSARDLWGRNQETQYF.

The chain links TRBV27 to TRBJ2-1; the TCRdb D gene call, TRBD2, has no DNA to confirm it. The CDR3 extends over 15 amino acids. From germline, CDR1 is MNHEY and CDR2 SMNVEV (reference sequence). This CDR3 reads CASSATPGLAGEQFF.

By frequency, this clonotype registers medium-sized. The genes are TRBV28 and TRBJ2-7; TCRdb's D call of TRBD1 is untestable without DNA. The CDR3 length is 15 residues. In germline, CDR1 is MDHEN, CDR2 SYDVKM. CDR3 region: CASSPPVSSSYEQYF.